This is a list of T cell receptor beta chains from one sample in a study of cytomegalovirus exposure and HLA in healthy donors. Only in-frame clones appear in the TCRdb table, and some are missing; sequencing was by immunoSEQ multiplex PCR. Of more than 150,000 clones in the sample, 75% to 85% are singletons; the top ten hold 2% to 2.5%. What was sequenced was PBMCs. Receptor source: a woman aged 25 to 39 in good health and CMV-seropositive. Each CDR3 is given without its conserved first and last residue. A row's size may be missing; if present it is once, few, many or a size class.

TRBV9 | 9 | . | ASGGGGKLF
TRBV9 | 14 | . | ASSVAASGGAETQY
TRBV29-1 | 11 | . | SVEDVRGLEQF
TRBV28 | 14 | few | ASTPYSGTGLETQY
TRBV10-1 | 11 | . | ASSESGQVVQY
TRBV2 | 16 | . | ASSERGSAPFYNYGYT
TRBV5-5 | 14 | . | ASSFARGVTNEKLF
TRBV15 | 10 | once | ATSREYRDHT
TRBV2 | 16 | . | ASRSGPGQGSGANVLT
TRBV28 | 16 | . | ASSFRGPHGLAKNIQY
TRBV27 | 9 | . | ASSATGEAF
TRBV6-5 | 13 | . | ASSYQWAGVGELF
TRBV7-3 | 15 | few | ASSLGEGTSAYNEQF
TRBV6-5 | 11 | . | ASRQESYNEQF
TRBV5-6 | 13 | . | ASSLQGGEYNEQF
TRBV7-8 | 13 | . | ASSMTGGRSYEQY
TRBV5-1 | 11 | . | ASSDRGPRGYT
TRBV7-7 | 10 | . | ASSPGGGEAF
TRBV9 | 13 | once | ASSPRGAPTYEQY
TRBV6-6 | 13 | . | ASSQQGATTYTQY
TRBV2 | 14 | . | ASSVIGGAISGELF
TRBV2 | 13 | . | ASVDNRGRTEVYT
TRBV9 | 13 | . | ASSLSQGPGNTIY
TRBV15 | 13 | . | ATSSLAGSTDTQY
TRBV5-4 | 14 | . | ASSLALAGVTDTQY
TRBV30 | 10 | . | AWSGTGDTQY
TRBV5-4 | 15 | . | ASSSRTSGGYTDTQY
TRBV4-1 | 16 | . | ASSQDRPQGILDTEAF
TRBV6-6 | 12 | . | ASSYVDQAGPLH